This TCR beta chain appears in the sequencing data of a study of T-cell reconstitution after alpha-beta-depleted transplantation in children. The CDR3 has 18 amino acids. With V trimmed by 0 bases and J by 0 bases, 8 bases remained unmatched. Germline CDR1 LGHNT, CDR2 FRNRAP. This sample's TCRbeta library carried unique molecular identifier barcodes. MiXCR, run by TCRdb on the PCR reads, gives a single entry per CDR3 protein. The sample has around 480,000 distinct CDR3 sequences; about 30% are singletons. Source: PBMCs from the stem cell graft donor, taken from the stem cell graft. The source is a human donor who donated a stem cell graft to a child with aplastic anemia. This sequence joins TRBV12-5 and TRBJ2-3; 8 nucleotides agree with TRBD1. CDR3 loop: CASGLVLTGATSTDTQYF. In nucleotides, the CDR3 is TGTGCTAGTGGTTTGGTACTGACAGGGGCGACTAGCACAGATACGCAGTATTTT.